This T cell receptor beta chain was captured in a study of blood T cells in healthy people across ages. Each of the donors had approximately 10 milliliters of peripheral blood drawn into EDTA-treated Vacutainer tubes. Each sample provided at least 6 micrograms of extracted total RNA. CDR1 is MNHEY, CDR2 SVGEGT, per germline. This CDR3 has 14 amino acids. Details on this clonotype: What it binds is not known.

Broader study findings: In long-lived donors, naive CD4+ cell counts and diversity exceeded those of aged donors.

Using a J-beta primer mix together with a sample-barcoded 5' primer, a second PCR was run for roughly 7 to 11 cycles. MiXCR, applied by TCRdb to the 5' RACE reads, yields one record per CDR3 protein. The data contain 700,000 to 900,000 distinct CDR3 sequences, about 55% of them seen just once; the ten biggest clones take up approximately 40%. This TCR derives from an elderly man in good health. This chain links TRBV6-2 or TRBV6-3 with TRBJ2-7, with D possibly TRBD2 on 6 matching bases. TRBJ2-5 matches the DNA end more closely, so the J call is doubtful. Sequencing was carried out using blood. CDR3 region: CASRSPGLWETQYF. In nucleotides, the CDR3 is TGTGCCAGCAGGAGTCCGGGACTGTGGGAGACCCAGTACTTC.